The clone carrying this T cell receptor (beta chain) was recorded at least ten times. Its target is not known. This record comes from a study of T cell repertoires in cytomegalovirus infection. Across the whole study: Carrying CMV and the relevant HLA type showed in public TCR beta signatures. Notes on the study in general: CMV-specific HLA-C-restricted TCR beta clonotypes dominated the ex vivo response. Carriers of CMV and the relevant HLA type were discriminated by public TCR beta frequency.

TCRdb re-called the reads with MiXCR, one entry per CDR3 protein. The sample contains 400,000 to 550,000 distinct CDR3 sequences, over 9% of which appear only once. The sequence was obtained from a human donor in good health (CMV status not recorded). Some clones in this sample may be carry-over from other donors' samples. Sample: PBMCs.

The CDR3 region has the DNA TGCGCCAGCAGCCCGGGGGCGCTAGCGGGATCCACCGGGGAGCTGTTTTTT. Translating gives CASSPGALAGSTGELFF. The V gene is TRBV5-1, the J gene TRBJ2-2; 9 bases match TRBD2. With 4 bases clipped from V and 4 bases from J, the junction kept 11 bases outside the gene matches. The CDR3 runs 17 residues. The germline CDR1 and CDR2 sequences are SGHRS and YFSETQ.